The T cell receptor beta chain under discussion was sequenced for a study of T cells in Graves' hyperthyroidism and ophthalmopathy. Whole-study findings and limits: Ophthalmopathy stood apart from stable hyperthyroidism in a 13 V-J model.

Researchers amplified the TCR beta CDR3 regions from RNA transcripts. The HTBI primer set was used in a first-round RT-PCR of the TCR CDR3. TCRdb ran MiXCR on the multiplex PCR reads and lists one entry per CDR3 protein. This sample has hundreds of thousands of distinct CDR3 sequences, with around 45% found just once. In its sample, this clonotype was seen a few times. The antigen remains undetermined. Germline V gene lookup returns CDR1 SGHNT and CDR2 YENEEA. V gave up 5 bases and J gave up 5 bases, with 18 bases separating them. The CDR3 loop spans 15 amino acids. Sample: peripheral blood or thyroid tissue (not recorded which). The gene calls are TRBV11-3 and TRBJ2-5; D uncertain. The receptor was isolated from a woman aged 18-29 years with Graves' hyperthyroidism. The CDR3 spells CASSPSPTKVETQYF. CDR3 sequence (DNA): TGTGCCAGCAGCCCCTCACCGACGAAGGTGGAGACCCAGTACTTC.